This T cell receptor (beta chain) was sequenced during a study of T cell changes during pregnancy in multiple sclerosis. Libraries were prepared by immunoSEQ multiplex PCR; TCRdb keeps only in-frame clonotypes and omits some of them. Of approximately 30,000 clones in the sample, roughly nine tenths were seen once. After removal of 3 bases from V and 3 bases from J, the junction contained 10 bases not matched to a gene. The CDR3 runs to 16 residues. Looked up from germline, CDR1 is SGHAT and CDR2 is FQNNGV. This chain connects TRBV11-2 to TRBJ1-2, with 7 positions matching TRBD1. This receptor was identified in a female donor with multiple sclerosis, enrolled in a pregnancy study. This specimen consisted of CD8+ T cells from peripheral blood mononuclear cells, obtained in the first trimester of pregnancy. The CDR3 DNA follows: TGTGCCAGCAGCTTCACTGGACAGGTCGGCTACTATGGCTACACCTTC. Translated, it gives CASSFTGQVGYYGYTF.